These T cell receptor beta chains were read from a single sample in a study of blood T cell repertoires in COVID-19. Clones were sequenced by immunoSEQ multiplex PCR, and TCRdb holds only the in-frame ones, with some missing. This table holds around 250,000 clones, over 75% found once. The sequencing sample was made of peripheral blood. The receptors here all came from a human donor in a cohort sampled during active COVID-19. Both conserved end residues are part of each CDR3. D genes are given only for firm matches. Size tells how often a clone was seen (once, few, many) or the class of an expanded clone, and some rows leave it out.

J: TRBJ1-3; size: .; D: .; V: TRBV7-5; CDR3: CARSLVRRGQGTTGNTIYF; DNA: TGTGCCAGAAGCTTAGTGAGAAGGGGACAGGGTACTACTGGAAACACCATATATTTT
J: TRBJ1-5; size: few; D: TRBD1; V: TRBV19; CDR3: CASSIRDRAQPQHF; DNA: TGTGCCAGTAGTATCCGGGACAGGGCTCAGCCCCAGCATTTT
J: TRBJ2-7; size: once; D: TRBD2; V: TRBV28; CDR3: CASSFGTSARNEQYF; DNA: TGTGCCAGCAGTTTTGGGACTAGCGCTCGGAACGAGCAGTACTTC
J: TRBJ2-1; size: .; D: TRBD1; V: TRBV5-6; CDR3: CASRPGGTGGYRGEQFF; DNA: TGTGCCAGCAGACCTGGCGGGACAGGGGGGTATAGGGGTGAGCAGTTCTTC
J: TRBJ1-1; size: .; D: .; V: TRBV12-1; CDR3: CASSFAPGVSGTEAFF; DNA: TGTGCCAGCAGCTTTGCTCCAGGGGTCTCGGGCACTGAAGCTTTCTTT
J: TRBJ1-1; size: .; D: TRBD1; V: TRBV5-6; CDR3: CASSWFLGDRDTEAFF; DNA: TGTGCCAGCAGCTGGTTCTTGGGTGACAGGGACACTGAAGCTTTCTTT
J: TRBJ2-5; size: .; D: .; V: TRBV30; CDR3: CAWSGGGAMGETQYF; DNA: TGTGCCTGGAGTGGTGGAGGGGCGATGGGAGAGACCCAGTACTTC
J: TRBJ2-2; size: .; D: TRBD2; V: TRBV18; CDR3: CASSRIPASGGYPTGELFF; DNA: TGTGCCAGCTCACGGATTCCGGCTAGCGGGGGGTACCCTACCGGGGAGCTGTTTTTT
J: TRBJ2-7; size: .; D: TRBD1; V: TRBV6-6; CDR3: CASSPMLHRDRDYEQYF; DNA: TGTGCCAGCAGTCCAATGCTCCATCGCGACAGGGACTACGAGCAGTACTTC
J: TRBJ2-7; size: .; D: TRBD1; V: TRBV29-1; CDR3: CSGIRTGEEQYF; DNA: TGCAGCGGAATCAGGACAGGGGAAGAGCAGTACTTC
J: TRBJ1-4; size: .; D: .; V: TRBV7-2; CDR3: CASSLARMGGEKLFF; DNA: TGTGCCAGCAGCTTAGCGCGAATGGGAGGCGAAAAACTGTTTTTT
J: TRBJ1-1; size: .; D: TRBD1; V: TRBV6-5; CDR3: CASSRDRHAEAFF; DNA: TGTGCCAGCAGCCGGGACAGGCATGCTGAAGCTTTCTTT
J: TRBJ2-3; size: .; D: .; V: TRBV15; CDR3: CATSRDTAALGTDTQYF; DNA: TGTGCCACCAGCAGAGATACAGCGGCGTTGGGCACAGATACGCAGTATTTT
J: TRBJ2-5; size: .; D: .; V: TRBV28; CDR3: CASSSPRATRYQETQYF; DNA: TGTGCCAGCAGTTCCCCCCGGGCTACTAGGTACCAAGAGACCCAGTACTTC
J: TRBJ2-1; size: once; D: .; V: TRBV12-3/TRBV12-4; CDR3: CASSLDGQRQFF; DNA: TGTGCCAGCAGTTTAGATGGACAGCGACAGTTCTTC
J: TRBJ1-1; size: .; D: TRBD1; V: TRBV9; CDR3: CASSQTGGVTEAFF; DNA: TGTGCCAGCAGCCAAACAGGGGGGGTCACTGAAGCTTTCTTT
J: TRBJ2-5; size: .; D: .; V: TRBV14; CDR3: CASSQAGIYGETQYF; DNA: TGTGCCAGCAGCCAAGCAGGGATCTACGGAGAGACCCAGTACTTC
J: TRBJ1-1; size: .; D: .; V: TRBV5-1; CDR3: CASSLAVNTEAFF; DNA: TGCGCCAGCAGCTTGGCCGTGAACACTGAAGCTTTCTTT
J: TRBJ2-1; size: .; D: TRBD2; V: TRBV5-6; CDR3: CASSLVNSGRGEQFF; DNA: TGTGCCAGCAGCTTGGTGAATAGCGGGCGGGGTGAGCAGTTCTTC
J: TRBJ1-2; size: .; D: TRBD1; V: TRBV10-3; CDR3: CAISENGVPGQDGYTF; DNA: TGTGCCATCAGTGAGAATGGAGTCCCGGGACAGGATGGCTACACCTTC
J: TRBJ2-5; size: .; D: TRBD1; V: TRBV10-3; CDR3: CAIGVTGQYQETQYF; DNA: TGTGCCATCGGAGTTACGGGACAGTACCAAGAGACCCAGTACTTC
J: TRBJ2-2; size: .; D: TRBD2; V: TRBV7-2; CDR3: CASSATSGVGELFF; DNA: TGTGCCAGCAGCGCTACTAGCGGGGTCGGGGAGCTGTTTTTT
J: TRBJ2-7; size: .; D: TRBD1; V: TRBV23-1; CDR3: CASKFLGGGHRHPLKQYF; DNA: TGCGCCAGCAAATTCTTAGGGGGCGGACATCGACACCCCCTAAAGCAGTACTTC
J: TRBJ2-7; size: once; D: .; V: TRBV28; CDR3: CASRNRDPMHEQYF; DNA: TGTGCCAGCAGGAACAGGGACCCTATGCACGAGCAGTACTTC